The 10 T cell receptor beta chains in this list originate from one sample, sequenced in a study of blood T cell repertoires in COVID-19. The table came from immunoSEQ multiplex PCR; TCRdb's copy has only in-frame clones and leaves some out. The sample gives about 24,000 clones, roughly nine tenths of which show up once; about 25% is in the top ten. The sequencing sample was made of peripheral blood. Receptors originate from a man in his 70s with COVID-19, enrolled during active disease.

CDR3 coding DNA: TGCGCCAGCAGCTTGGCCGGGGGTGGAGGATCCTACGAGCAGTACTTC. It is translated as CASSLAGGGGSYEQYF. The rearrangement joins TRBV5-1 to TRBJ2-7; TRBD2 is a possible D gene (6 bases). The CDR3 loop spans 16 amino acids. Looked up from germline, CDR1 is SGHRS and CDR2 is YFSETQ. Between the trimmed V and J ends, which lost 0 bases and 1 base, there was a span of 14 bases.

This sequence joins TRBV12-5 and TRBJ2-3; a possible D gene is TRBD2 (6 bases). The CDR3 consists of 19 residues. Per germline, CDR1 LGHNT and CDR2 FRNRAP. Deletions cut 3 bases from V and 2 bases from J, with 24 bases between. CDR3 nucleotides: TGTGCTAGTGGTTTATTCCTACTAGCTCTGAATCCTGCCACAGATACGCAGTATTTT. It translates to CASGLFLLALNPATDTQYF.

The J gene is TRBJ1-3, the V gene TRBV6-5; D is undetermined. Germline V gene lookup returns CDR1 MNHEY and CDR2 SVGAGI. This CDR3 comprises 14 residues. Trimming left V 6 bases short and J 1 base short, with 10 bases between. The CDR3 sequence is CASRKITSGNTIYF. CDR3 DNA sequence: TGTGCCAGCAGGAAGATTACTTCTGGAAACACCATATATTTT.

CDR3 sequence (DNA): TGTGCCAGCAGCCCCGGACAGGGAGAGACCCAGTACTTC. Its translation: CASSPGQGETQYF. The chain joins TRBV7-2 to TRBJ2-5, with 8 bases identical to TRBD1. The V and J ends lost 5 bases and 4 bases, in that order; junction bases with no gene match: 3. CDR3 size: 13 residues. CDR1 and CDR2 (germline): SGHTA, FQGNSA.

The chain is built from TRBV18 and TRBJ1-5; D might be TRBD1 (6 bases). The V gene's germline CDR1 is KGHSH and CDR2 LQKENI. CDR3 length: 18 residues. Between the trimmed V and J ends, which lost 4 bases and 4 bases, there was a span of 23 bases. The CDR3 loop is CASSQLPSTGTFNQPQHF. In DNA, the CDR3 is TGTGCCAGCTCACAACTCCCCTCGACCGGGACATTTAATCAGCCCCAGCATTTT.

This clone occurred once. The chain employs TRBV21-1 and TRBJ2-7; TRBD2, the table's D call, was not compared with the DNA. TRBV21-1 is termed a pseudogene. CDR3 size: 13 residues. Written as DNA, the CDR3 is TGTGCCAGCAGCAAACGGGTTGAGGGAGAGCAGTACTTC. It yields the protein CASSKRVEGEQYF.

This rearrangement joins TRBV12-3 or TRBV12-4 to TRBJ1-5; tentative D call: TRBD1 (6 bases). The V and J ends lost 5 bases and 8 bases respectively, with 13 bases between them. The CDR3 runs 13 residues. In DNA form, the CDR3 reads TGTGCCAGCAGTACGGGACATGGGGAGCCCCAGCATTTT. Its protein product is CASSTGHGEPQHF.

This rearrangement joins TRBV7-9 to TRBJ2-7; the match to TRBD2 covers 7 bases. This CDR3 has 16 amino acids. Germline CDR1 reads SEHNR; CDR2 reads FQNEAQ (reference sequence). Trimming took 4 bases from V and 0 from J; bases not matched to a gene: 9. The CDR3 sequence: CASSSRPGGLSYEQYF. Written as DNA, the CDR3 is TGTGCCAGCAGCTCCCGACCGGGAGGCCTCTCCTACGAGCAGTACTTC.

This clone was detected once. The chain has TRBV14 and TRBJ2-2; D possibly corresponds to TRBD1 (6 bases). The CDR3 sequence is 16 residues long. Per the germline V gene, CDR1 is SGHDN and CDR2 is FVKESK. The V and J ends lost 2 bases and 3 bases respectively, with 13 bases between them. The chain's CDR3 is CASSQKRPGDTGELFF. Written as DNA, the CDR3 is TGTGCCAGCAGCCAAAAGAGGCCAGGGGACACCGGGGAGCTGTTTTTT.

This chain connects TRBV2 to TRBJ1-2, with 10 bases aligning to TRBD1. The ends lost 7 bases at V and 6 bases at J; junction bases unmatched: 8. CDR1 is SNHLY, CDR2 FYNNEI, per germline. The CDR3 has 14 residues. The CDR3 loop reads CASTPGQGLHGYTF. CDR3 sequence (DNA): TGTGCCAGCACCCCGGGACAGGGGCTACATGGCTACACCTTC.